These 13 T cell receptor beta chains were all obtained from the same sample, sequenced in a study of siplizumab effects on memory and regulatory T cells. The method was immunoSEQ multiplex PCR; TCRdb's version includes in-frame clones alone and lacks a portion of them. The profile shows 90,000 to 140,000 clones, 93% of them singletons. The sample consisted of CD4+ T cells sorted from blood. These receptors originate from a human donor in good health.

The rearrangement joins TRBV6-5 to TRBJ2-3, with D possibly TRBD1 on 6 matching bases. Germline V gene lookup returns CDR1 MNHEY and CDR2 SVGAGI. The CDR3 consists of 15 residues. Trimming pared 0 bases from V and 4 bases from J, leaving 11 bases between. DNA for the CDR3: TGTGCCAGCAGTTACTCACAGACAGGCCCAGATACGCAGTATTTT. The encoded protein is CASSYSQTGPDTQYF.

The gene calls are TRBV19 and TRBJ2-1, with a possible D match to TRBD2 (5 bases). In germline, CDR1 is LNHDA, CDR2 SQIVND (reference sequence). V was trimmed by 5 bases and J by 4 bases, leaving 15 bases between them. This CDR3 is built from 15 residues. CDR3 DNA: TGTGCCAGTAGTCCACGACGAGCGGCTTACAATGAGCAGTTCTTC. It codes for CASSPRRAAYNEQFF.

This chain joins TRBV5-6 and TRBJ2-1; TRBD2 matches at 7 bases. Germline V gene sequence: CDR1 SGHDT, CDR2 YYEEEE. J lost 9 bases, V lost 4 bases, and 10 bases had no gene match. The CDR3 has 14 amino acids. CDR3 region: CASSPLTSASEQFF. Here the CDR3 DNA reads TGTGCCAGCAGCCCCCTAACTAGCGCGAGTGAGCAGTTCTTC. The complete variable domain, with remaining parts taken from reference TRBV5-6 and TRBJ2-1, reads DAGVTQSPTHLIKTRGQQVTLRCSPKSGHDTVSWYQQALGQGPQFIFQYYEEEERQRGNFPDRFSGHQFPNYSSELNVNALLLGDSALYLCASSPLTSASEQFFGPGTRLTVL.

This clone was counted only a few times. The chain employs TRBV20-1 and TRBJ1-1; maybe TRBD1 (5 bases). Deletions cut 3 bases from V and 8 bases from J, with 10 bases between. The germline V gene encodes CDR1 DFQATT and CDR2 SNEGSKA (reference sequence). The CDR3 has 11 residues. The CDR3 DNA reads TGCAGTGCTAGTGAGACAGCCGAAGCTTTCTTT. The encoded protein is CSASETAEAFF.

The gene calls are TRBV11-3 and TRBJ1-1; weak D call: TRBD1 (5 bases). The germline V gene encodes CDR1 SGHNT and CDR2 YENEEA. CDR3 length: 15 amino acids. V was trimmed by 2 bases and J by 4 bases, leaving 14 bases between them. CDR3 sequence (DNA): TGTGCCAGCAGCTTAATCACAGGAGGGCCCACTGAAGCTTTCTTT. Translation gives CASSLITGGPTEAFF.

The chain couples TRBV13 to TRBJ1-4; D gene unclear. Trimming shortened V by 5 bases and J by 11 bases, and 15 bases separated the two germline ends. This CDR3 is built from 13 residues. The germline V gene has CDR1 PRHDT and CDR2 FYEKMQ (reference sequence). DNA for the CDR3: TGTGCCAGCAGCCCCGTAGGTGAAACGAAACTGTTTTTT. This codes for CASSPVGETKLFF.

The chain combines TRBV15 with TRBJ2-7; tentative D call: TRBD1 (5 bases). From germline, CDR1 is LNHNV and CDR2 YYDKDF (reference sequence). Trimming shortened V by 0 bases and J by 1 base, and 7 bases separated the two germline ends. The CDR3 contains 14 residues. DNA of the CDR3: TGTGCCACCAGCAGAGACAGGGTGTCCTACGAGCAGTACTTC. This sequence encodes CATSRDRVSYEQYF. Complete variable domain (other parts from reference TRBV15 and TRBJ2-7): DAMVIQNPRYQVTQFGKPVTLSCSQTLNHNVMYWYQQKSSQAPKLLFHYYDKDFNNEADTPDNFQSRRPNTSFCFLDIRSPGLGDTAMYLCATSRDRVSYEQYFGPGTRLTVT.

This clone was counted a few times. The genes are TRBV5-4 and TRBJ1-2, with D uncertain. Germline V gene lookup returns CDR1 SGHNT and CDR2 YYREEE (reference sequence). CDR3 size: 15 residues. Trimming left V 3 bases short and J 0 bases short, with 12 bases between. The DNA of the CDR3 is TGTGCCAGCAGCTCCCCGTCGACGACTAACTATGGCTACACCTTC. Its translation: CASSSPSTTNYGYTF.

This clone was counted only a few times. The chain carries TRBV27 and TRBJ1-2; D remains unclear. CDR1 MNHEY and CDR2 SMNVEV come from the germline V gene (reference sequence). The CDR3 runs to 15 residues. Trimming pared 4 bases from V and 0 bases from J, leaving 12 bases between. CDR3 in amino acids: CASSWEAGTNYGYTF. In nucleotides, the CDR3 is TGTGCCAGCAGTTGGGAGGCCGGAACTAACTATGGCTACACCTTC.

The chain employs TRBV5-1 and TRBJ1-2; the match to TRBD1 covers 11 bases. With 0 bases clipped from V and 6 bases from J, the junction kept 1 base outside the gene matches. Germline CDR1 reads SGHRS; CDR2 reads YFSETQ. This CDR3 is built from 14 residues. In DNA form, the CDR3 reads TGCGCCAGCAGCTTGGGGACAGGGGGCGATGGCTACACCTTC. The encoded protein is CASSLGTGGDGYTF. Combining the CDR3 with reference TRBV5-1 and TRBJ1-2 gives the whole variable domain KAGVTQTPRYLIKTRGQQVTLSCSPISGHRSVSWYQQTPGQGLQFLFEYFSETQRNKGNFPGRFSGRQFSNSRSEMNVSTLELGDSALYLCASSLGTGGDGYTFGSGTRLTVV.

The chain has TRBV6-5 and TRBJ2-1; possibly TRBD1 for D (6 bases). V was pared by 2 bases and J by 15 bases, with 11 bases between. Germline-derived CDR1 and CDR2 are MNHEY and SVGAGI. This CDR3 has 11 amino acids. DNA of the CDR3: TGTGCCAGCAGTTACCGGGACAAACGGTTCTTC. Translation gives CASSYRDKRFF.

The chain couples TRBV7-2 to TRBJ2-7, with 8 bases fitting TRBD1. Unmatched junction bases numbered 17, after V lost 3 bases and J lost 4 bases. Germline CDR1 is SGHTA and CDR2 is FQGNSA. The CDR3 consists of 18 residues. The DNA of the CDR3 is TGTGCCAGCAGCTTTTTAATTGGGGACTCCGGGACAGGTTACGAGCAGTACTTC. Its protein is CASSFLIGDSGTGYEQYF.

The gene calls are TRBV4-1 and TRBJ1-3; D is undetermined. This CDR3 has 16 residues. V was trimmed by 1 base and J by 0 bases, leaving 10 bases between them. The V gene's germline CDR1 is MGHRA and CDR2 YSYEKL. The CDR3 sequence: CASSQGLSFSGNTIYF. CDR3 DNA: TGCGCCAGCAGCCAAGGGCTCTCCTTCTCTGGAAACACCATATATTTT.